The next 9 T cell receptor beta chains were all read from a single sample in a study of blood T cell dynamics during melanoma immunotherapy. The data were produced by immunoSEQ multiplex PCR, yet TCRdb's version contains in-frame clones alone and is incomplete. This table holds 8,500 to 10,000 clones, about 87% found once. Indicated time point: pre-treatment baseline. Specimen: blood, collected from a patient treated with checkpoint blockade. The source is a human donor with melanoma.

The chain uses TRBV5-6 and TRBJ1-5; D is unresolved. The V gene lost 4 bases and the J gene lost 4 bases, with 6 bases spanning the gap. CDR3 length: 12 amino acids. In germline, CDR1 is SGHDT, CDR2 YYEEEE. CDR3 amino acids: CASSTPNQPQHF. The DNA of the CDR3 is TGTGCCAGCAGCACACCGAATCAGCCCCAGCATTTT.

The sample holds one count of this clone. The chain links TRBV7-3 to TRBJ2-1; a weak D match, TRBD1 (6 bases). This CDR3 is built from 15 residues. Germline values: CDR1 SGHTA, CDR2 FQGTGA. V was clipped by 4 bases and J by 0 bases, with 10 bases between them. The CDR3, as DNA: TGTGCCAGCAGCTCACAGGGTGTCTCCTACAATGAGCAGTTCTTC. Protein product: CASSSQGVSYNEQFF.

This clone came up once. CDR3 amino acids: CASSRLGGENYGYTF. The CDR3 bases are TGCGCCAGCAGCCGGCTGGGGGGGGAGAACTATGGCTACACCTTC. This chain joins TRBV4-1 and TRBJ1-2, with D possibly being TRBD1 (5 bases). This CDR3 has 15 amino acids. The V end was cut by 4 bases, the J end by 2 bases, with 14 bases between. CDR1 and CDR2 (germline): MGHRA, YSYEKL.

The rearrangement joins TRBV2 to TRBJ2-3, with D unresolved. CDR1 is SNHLY and CDR2 is FYNNEI in the germline V gene. V was pared by 4 bases and J by 2 bases, with 7 bases between. The CDR3 loop spans 13 amino acids. The CDR3 reads CASSGPFTDTQYF. The CDR3 bases are TGTGCCAGCAGTGGGCCCTTCACAGATACGCAGTATTTT.

CDR3: CASSPAWTNEQFF. Here the CDR3 DNA reads TGTGCCAGCAGCCCAGCGTGGACCAATGAGCAGTTCTTC. This chain joins TRBV7-3 and TRBJ2-1; D remains ambiguous. Germline CDR1 and CDR2: SGHTA and FQGTGA. The ends were cut back, 5 bases at V and 6 bases at J, with 11 bases in the middle. The CDR3 runs 13 residues. The complete variable domain, with remaining parts taken from reference TRBV7-3 and TRBJ2-1, reads GAGVSQTPSNKVTEKGKYVELRCDPISGHTALYWYRQSLGQGPEFLIYFQGTGAADDSGLPNDRFFAVRPEGSVSTLKIQRTERGDSAVYLCASSPAWTNEQFFGPGTRLTVL.

The rearrangement uses TRBV7-2 and TRBJ2-1; 7 nucleotides match TRBD2. CDR1 and CDR2 (germline): SGHTA, FQGNSA. V gave up 5 bases and J gave up 9 bases; unmatched junction bases: 7. There are 13 residues in the CDR3. For the CDR3, the DNA is TGTGCCAGCAGCCCGACTAGCTTGGGTGAGCAGTTCTTC. Encoded protein: CASSPTSLGEQFF. Based on the CDR3 plus reference TRBV7-2 and TRBJ2-1, the full variable domain is GAGVSQSPSNKVTEKGKDVELRCDPISGHTALYWYRQSLGQGLEFLIYFQGNSAPDKSGLPSDRFSAERTGGSVSTLTIQRTQQEDSAVYLCASSPTSLGEQFFGPGTRLTVL.

The chain is built from TRBV6-5 and TRBJ1-6, with a tentative D call TRBD1 (6 bases). The CDR3 extends over 16 amino acids. Looked up from germline, CDR1 is MNHEY and CDR2 is SVGAGI. The V end lost 0 bases, the J end lost 10 bases, and 16 bases lay between the germline ends. CDR3 sequence reads: CASSYSTAGGASPLHF. In nucleotides, the CDR3 is TGTGCCAGCAGTTACTCGACGGCGGGGGGGGCCTCACCCCTCCACTTT.

The chain combines TRBV2 with TRBJ2-5; D ambiguous. Germline assignment: CDR1 SNHLY and CDR2 FYNNEI. Trimming cost V 2 bases and J 0 bases, with 7 bases left between them. This CDR3 comprises 14 residues. For the CDR3, the DNA is TGTGCCAGCAGTGAATGGTCCAACCAAGAGACCCAGTACTTC. Translated, it gives CASSEWSNQETQYF.

The V call is TRBV4-1, the J call TRBJ2-3; TRBD2 might be the D (7 bases). Trimming removed 3 bases at V and 4 bases at J, with 17 bases between. The CDR3 spans 16 residues. Germline V lookup: CDR1 MGHRA, CDR2 YSYEKL. CDR3 sequence (DNA): TGCGCCAGCAGCCAGCGGGGGCCTCCGGCCCCAGATACGCAGTATTTT. This gives the protein CASSQRGPPAPDTQYF.